One sample yielded the 26 T cell receptor beta chains listed below, sequenced in a study of glioma-infiltrating T cells after dendritic cell vaccination. Profiled with immunoSEQ multiplex PCR; TCRdb holds only in-frame clones, not every one. The repertoire holds roughly 80,000 clones, with around nine tenths as singletons. The time point denotes: after dendritic cell vaccination, including at tumor progression/relapse. Sequences were derived from blood, sampled after dendritic cell vaccination. The source is a human donor with glioblastoma.

This chain connects TRBV2 to TRBJ2-5; no firm D call. This CDR3 spans 13 amino acids. Looked up from germline, CDR1 is SNHLY and CDR2 is FYNNEI. With 3 bases removed from V and 1 base from J, the gap between germline ends came to 6 bases. CDR3 nucleotides: TGTGCCAGCAGTGAGTGGGCCCAAGAGACCCAGTACTTC. Residues: CASSEWAQETQYF.

This clone was detected only once. The chain is built from TRBV10-2 and TRBJ2-7; D is possibly TRBD1 (5 bases). The V gene lost 6 bases and the J gene lost 0 bases, with 18 bases spanning the gap. The CDR3 consists of 16 residues. The germline CDR1 and CDR2 sequences are WSHSY and SAAADI. Here the CDR3 reads CASSPLDILSSYEQYF. The CDR3 DNA reads as TGCGCCAGCAGCCCTTTGGACATTCTGAGCTCCTACGAGCAGTACTTC.

The J gene is TRBJ2-1, the V gene TRBV7-3; 8 nucleotides line up with TRBD2. This CDR3 region has 15 residues. CDR1 is SGHTA, CDR2 FQGTGA, per germline. V trimming: 5 bases; J trimming: 4 bases; junction bases outside the gene matches: 7. The CDR3 is CASSPGTRGYNEQFF. CDR3 in DNA: TGTGCCAGCAGCCCCGGGACTAGGGGTTACAATGAGCAGTTCTTC.

V is TRBV6-1 and J is TRBJ1-2; D not resolved. The CDR3 loop spans 15 amino acids. Germline V gene sequence: CDR1 MNHNS, CDR2 SASEGT. Deletions cut 0 bases from V and 4 bases from J, with 12 bases between. CDR3 nucleotides: TGTGCCAGCAGTGAAGCGGTCGCCGGACTCTATGGCTACACCTTC. Protein sequence: CASSEAVAGLYGYTF.

This chain connects TRBV20-1 to TRBJ2-5; D call uncertain. V was pared by 4 bases and J by 3 bases, with 6 bases between. Germline V gene sequence: CDR1 DFQATT, CDR2 SNEGSKA (reference sequence). The CDR3 covers 11 residues. The CDR3 DNA is TGCAGTGCTATTACTAAAGAGACCCAGTACTTC. Its translation: CSAITKETQYF.

V gene TRBV11-2 combines with J gene TRBJ1-2, with 8 bases that match TRBD1. CDR1 and CDR2 from the germline V gene are SGHAT and FQNNGV. V trimming: 5 bases; J trimming: 3 bases; junction bases outside the gene matches: 11. The CDR3 runs 16 residues. The CDR3 reads CASSLSLDRGHYGYTF. The CDR3 DNA reads as TGTGCCAGCAGCCTATCTTTAGACAGGGGCCACTATGGCTACACCTTC.

The chain links TRBV9 to TRBJ2-1; 7 nucleotides match TRBD2. Unmatched junction bases numbered 4, after V lost 0 bases and J lost 4 bases. Germline loops: CDR1 SGDLS, CDR2 YYNGEE. The CDR3 has 15 amino acids. CDR3 in DNA: TGTGCCAGCAGCGTAGGGGCTAGCGGATACAATGAGCAGTTCTTC. It translates to CASSVGASGYNEQFF. The variable domain in full, completed from reference TRBV9 and TRBJ2-1, reads DSGVTQTPKHLITATGQRVTLRCSPRSGDLSVYWYQQSLDQGLQFLIQYYNGEERAKGNILERFSAQQFPDLHSELNLSSLELGDSALYFCASSVGASGYNEQFFGPGTRLTVL.

This clone was detected only a few times. The chain uses TRBV4-1 and TRBJ2-7; D not resolved. Trimming stripped 2 bases from V and 0 bases from J, with 11 bases between. The CDR3 has 15 amino acids. Germline CDR1 reads MGHRA; CDR2 reads YSYEKL. The CDR3 region has the DNA TGCGCCAGCAGCCAAACGGCGGTTAGCTCCTACGAGCAGTACTTC. It specifies CASSQTAVSSYEQYF.

This chain links TRBV9 with TRBJ1-2; D not resolved. The CDR3 consists of 13 residues. Germline CDR1 SGDLS, CDR2 YYNGEE. With 0 bases removed from V and 3 bases from J, the gap between germline ends came to 6 bases. CDR3 DNA sequence: TGTGCCAGCAGCGTAGGGGCCCACTATGGCTACACCTTC. Its translation: CASSVGAHYGYTF.

The chain has TRBV4-3 and TRBJ2-7, with 14 nucleotides matching TRBD2. Germline V gene lookup returns CDR1 LGHNA and CDR2 YSLEER. The CDR3 is 15 residues long. V lost 3 bases to trimming and J lost 4 bases; unmatched junction nucleotides: 2. In DNA form, the CDR3 reads TGCGCCAGCAGCCAGGGACTAGCGGGAGTGTACGAGCAGTACTTC. Its translation: CASSQGLAGVYEQYF.

The genes are TRBV21-1 and TRBJ1-2; the table's D call TRBD1 went unverified against the DNA. TRBV21-1 counts as a pseudogene. This CDR3 region has 13 residues. CDR3 sequence: CASSRGQGYGYTF. Written as DNA, the CDR3 is TGTGCCAGCAGCAGGGGACAGGGCTATGGCTACACCTTC.

V gene TRBV5-1 combines with J gene TRBJ1-2, with 8 bases fitting TRBD1. Germline lookup yields CDR1 SGHRS and CDR2 YFSETQ. With 4 bases clipped from V and 4 bases from J, the junction kept 3 bases outside the gene matches. The CDR3 is 13 residues long. This chain's CDR3 is CASSPGTGYGYTF. The CDR3 nucleotides read TGCGCCAGCAGCCCAGGGACAGGCTATGGCTACACCTTC. The complete variable domain, with remaining parts taken from reference TRBV5-1 and TRBJ1-2, reads KAGVTQTPRYLIKTRGQQVTLSCSPISGHRSVSWYQQTPGQGLQFLFEYFSETQRNKGNFPGRFSGRQFSNSRSEMNVSTLELGDSALYLCASSPGTGYGYTFGSGTRLTVV.

This clone was seen a single time. The chain is built from TRBV5-1 and TRBJ1-4, with 8 positions matching TRBD1. CDR3 length equals 15 residues. J gave up 5 bases and V 4 bases, and 7 bases lay outside the gene matches. From germline, CDR1 is SGHRS and CDR2 YFSETQ. The CDR3 sequence: CASSRQGLSNEKLFF. The CDR3 nucleotides read TGCGCCAGCAGCCGACAGGGGTTGTCCAATGAAAAACTGTTTTTT.

The chain is built from TRBV29-1 and TRBJ1-2, with D perhaps matching TRBD1 (5 bases). The CDR3 contains 16 residues. Germline V gene data show CDR1 as SQVTM and CDR2 as ANQGSEA. Trimming removed 4 bases at V and 5 bases at J, with 23 bases between. The CDR3 bases are TGCAGCGTTGGGTTTCCCATAGGGGACCGGGGGTATGGCTACACCTTC. Protein product: CSVGFPIGDRGYGYTF.

The V gene is TRBV2, the J gene TRBJ1-2; a weak D match, TRBD1 (5 bases). The CDR3 is 15 amino acids. The V gene lost 6 bases and the J gene lost 2 bases, with 16 bases spanning the gap. Germline V gene data show CDR1 as SNHLY and CDR2 as FYNNEI. The CDR3 sequence: CASRLRDGLNYGYTF. CDR3 nucleotides: TGTGCCAGCAGACTCCGGGACGGACTAAACTATGGCTACACCTTC. The variable domain in full, with the rest retrieved from reference TRBV2 and TRBJ1-2, is EPEVTQTPSHQVTQMGQEVILRCVPISNHLYFYWYRQILGQKVEFLVSFYNNEISEKSEIFDDQFSVERPDGSNFTLKIRSTKLEDSAMYFCASRLRDGLNYGYTFGSGTRLTVV.

The chain uses TRBV5-1 and TRBJ1-4, with 7 bases lining up with TRBD1. The CDR3 loop spans 16 amino acids. Per the germline V gene, CDR1 is SGHRS and CDR2 is YFSETQ. With V trimmed by 4 bases and J by 8 bases, 14 bases remained unmatched. CDR3 in amino acids: CASSKPTGVPREKLFF. As DNA, the CDR3 is TGCGCCAGCAGCAAACCCACAGGGGTCCCCAGGGAAAAACTGTTTTTT. Combining the CDR3 with reference TRBV5-1 and TRBJ1-4 gives the whole variable domain KAGVTQTPRYLIKTRGQQVTLSCSPISGHRSVSWYQQTPGQGLQFLFEYFSETQRNKGNFPGRFSGRQFSNSRSEMNVSTLELGDSALYLCASSKPTGVPREKLFFGSGTQLSVL.

In DNA, the CDR3 is TGTGCCAGCAGCCAATTTGCGGCAGGGGGATCCTACGAGCAGTACTTC. Amino acids: CASSQFAAGGSYEQYF. The genes are TRBV4-2 and TRBJ2-7, with 7 nucleotides matching TRBD1. The CDR3 runs to 16 residues. The V and J ends lost 2 bases and 1 base, in that order; junction bases with no gene match: 8. Looked up from germline, CDR1 is LGHNA and CDR2 is YNFKEQ.

This clone was detected once. CDR3: CASSHPSGSASNSPLHF. The CDR3 nucleotides are TGTGCCAGCAGTCATCCGTCGGGGTCAGCCTCTAATTCACCCCTCCACTTT. The chain links TRBV27 to TRBJ1-6; D gene unclear. Germline V lookup: CDR1 MNHEY, CDR2 SMNVEV (reference sequence). The V and J ends lost 5 bases and 6 bases respectively, with 20 bases between them. This CDR3 is 17 amino acids long.

This clone appeared once. This chain connects TRBV19 to TRBJ1-1; 8 nucleotides align to TRBD1. CDR3 length: 14 residues. Germline assignment: CDR1 LNHDA and CDR2 SQIVND (reference sequence). Unmatched junction bases numbered 6, after V lost 5 bases and J lost 4 bases. CDR3 sequence (DNA): TGTGCCAGTAGTTCAACAGGGGGAGGCACTGAAGCTTTCTTT. As protein: CASSSTGGGTEAFF.

The chain carries TRBV7-2 and TRBJ2-5; TRBD2 aligns across 7 bases. The J call may be in error: the DNA end matches TRBJ2-7 better. Germline assignment: CDR1 SGHTA and CDR2 FQGNSA. CDR3 length: 14 residues. The CDR3 nucleotides are TGTGCCAGCAGCTTAGTTTCGGGAGGCTACGAGCAGTACTTC. Protein: CASSLVSGGYEQYF.

This chain uses TRBV4-1 with TRBJ2-2, with 10 nucleotides matching TRBD1. Germline CDR1 is MGHRA and CDR2 is YSYEKL. This CDR3 spans 16 amino acids. The V segment lost 4 bases and the J segment 5 bases; nucleotides outside the gene matches: 7. In DNA form, the CDR3 reads TGCGCCAGCAGCCGGTCCCTGGGACAGGGGACCGGGGAGCTGTTTTTT. It encodes CASSRSLGQGTGELFF.

This clone was found a few times. This chain joins TRBV7-9 and TRBJ2-7, with D tentatively TRBD1 (5 bases). V shed 5 bases and J shed 7 bases, with 15 bases lying between them. CDR1 and CDR2 (germline): SEHNR, FQNEAQ (reference sequence). The CDR3 extends over 13 amino acids. The CDR3 DNA reads TGTGCCAGCAGCGTCGACAGCTTTGGGGAGCAGTACTTC. Translating it yields CASSVDSFGEQYF.

CDR3 in amino acids: CASSLFTGGGDTQYF. In nucleotides, the CDR3 is TGTGCCAGCAGCCTTTTCACAGGCGGGGGAGATACGCAGTATTTT. The gene calls are TRBV14 and TRBJ2-3; 7 bases are a match to TRBD2. CDR3 length: 15 residues. J was trimmed by 5 bases and V by 4 bases; bases with no gene match: 9. Germline assignment: CDR1 SGHDN and CDR2 FVKESK.

The genes are TRBV7-3 and TRBJ2-2; D might be TRBD1 (6 bases). V was shortened by 4 bases and J by 5 bases, with 14 bases between the two germline ends. This CDR3 has 15 residues. Per germline, CDR1 SGHTA and CDR2 FQGTGA. The CDR3 sequence: CASSSQGIGTGELFF. The CDR3 DNA reads TGTGCCAGCAGCTCCCAGGGGATTGGGACCGGGGAGCTGTTTTTT.

V is TRBV6-1 and J is TRBJ1-4; a weak D match, TRBD1 (6 bases). The V gene's germline CDR1 is MNHNS and CDR2 SASEGT. Between the trimmed V and J ends, which lost 8 bases and 0 bases, there was a span of 13 bases. The CDR3 extends over 15 amino acids. DNA of the CDR3: TGTGCCAGCCGTGGACAGTTTGCAACTAATGAAAAACTGTTTTTT. Translated, it gives CASRGQFATNEKLFF.

The chain carries TRBV5-6 and TRBJ2-5; D possibly corresponds to TRBD2 (6 bases). The DNA end is a closer match to TRBJ2-7, so the J assignment may be wrong. The CDR3 covers 16 residues. CDR1 and CDR2 from the germline V gene are SGHDT and YYEEEE. CDR3 in amino acids: CASSLEAGFLSYEQYF. The CDR3 coding sequence is TGTGCCAGCAGCTTGGAGGCGGGGTTCCTCTCCTACGAGCAGTACTTC.